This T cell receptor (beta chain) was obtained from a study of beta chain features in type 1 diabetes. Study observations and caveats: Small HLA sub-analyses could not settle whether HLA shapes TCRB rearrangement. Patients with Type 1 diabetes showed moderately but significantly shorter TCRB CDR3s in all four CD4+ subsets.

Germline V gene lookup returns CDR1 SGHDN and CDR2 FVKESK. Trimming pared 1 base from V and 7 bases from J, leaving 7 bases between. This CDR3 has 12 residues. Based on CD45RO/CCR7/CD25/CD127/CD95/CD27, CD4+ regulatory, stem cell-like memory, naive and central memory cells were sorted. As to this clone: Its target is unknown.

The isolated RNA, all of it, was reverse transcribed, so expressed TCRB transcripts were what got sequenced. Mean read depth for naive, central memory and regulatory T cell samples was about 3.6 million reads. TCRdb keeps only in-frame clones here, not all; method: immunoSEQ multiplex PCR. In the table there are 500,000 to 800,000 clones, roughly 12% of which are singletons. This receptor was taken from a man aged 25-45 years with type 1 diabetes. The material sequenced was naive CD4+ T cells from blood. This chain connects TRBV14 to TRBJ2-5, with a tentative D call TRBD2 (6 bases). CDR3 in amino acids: CASSQGRGTQYF. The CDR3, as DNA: TGTGCCAGCAGCCAAGGGAGGGGGACCCAGTACTTC.